A single sample is the source of the 21 T cell receptor beta chains below, sequenced in a study of T cell responses to AZD1222 COVID-19 vaccine. The assay was immunoSEQ multiplex PCR, and TCRdb's table has in-frame clones only and misses some. The data hold around 180,000 clones, with about nine tenths observed a single time. Sequenced here: peripheral blood, sampled on day 0 of MenACWY control vaccination. The origin of the receptors is an adult in good health.

This sequence joins TRBV28 and TRBJ2-5, with no clear D. The V gene's germline CDR1 is MDHEN and CDR2 SYDVKM. The CDR3 is made up of 14 amino acids. V dropped 6 bases and J dropped 4 bases, with 15 bases sitting between them. The CDR3 spells CASSPLRSGETQYF. The CDR3, as DNA: TGTGCCAGCAGCCCCCTGAGGTCCGGAGAGACCCAGTACTTC.

The sample holds one count of this clone. The chain has TRBV18 and TRBJ2-5; 7 nucleotides match TRBD2. Trimming at V came to 0 bases and at J to 0 bases, leaving 1 base not matched to a gene. The CDR3 is 15 residues long. Germline loops: CDR1 KGHSH, CDR2 LQKENI. The CDR3 reads CASSPPLAYQETQYF. In DNA form, the CDR3 reads TGTGCCAGCTCACCACCACTAGCGTACCAAGAGACCCAGTACTTC.

In its sample, this clone was seen a few times. The CDR3 protein is CASSDPSGRVRLGTYEQYF. The CDR3 coding sequence is TGTGCCAGCAGTGACCCTAGCGGGAGAGTACGGTTGGGTACCTACGAGCAGTACTTC. The chain links TRBV6-1 to TRBJ2-7, with TRBD2 matching over 10 bases. The length of the CDR3 is 19 residues. Per the germline V gene, CDR1 is MNHNS and CDR2 is SASEGT. The ends lost 3 bases at V and 2 bases at J; junction bases unmatched: 16.

V gene TRBV27 combines with J gene TRBJ2-7; TRBD2 matches at 8 bases. V was clipped by 4 bases and J by 3 bases; unmatched bases: 2. In germline, CDR1 is MNHEY, CDR2 SMNVEV (reference sequence). CDR3 length equals 13 residues. The DNA of the CDR3 is TGTGCCAGCAGTTGGGGACTAGACTACGAGCAGTACTTC. Translated, it gives CASSWGLDYEQYF.

This chain links TRBV9 with TRBJ1-1, with D possibly matching TRBD1 (5 bases). CDR3 length: 16 residues. Germline lookup yields CDR1 SGDLS and CDR2 YYNGEE. The germline V and J ends were trimmed by 0 bases and 1 base, with 13 bases remaining between them. The CDR3 region is CASSVDIRGSNTEAFF. For the CDR3, the DNA is TGTGCCAGCAGCGTAGATATACGGGGGTCGAACACTGAAGCTTTCTTT.

The chain is built from TRBV4-2 and TRBJ1-1; D unclear. The length of the CDR3 is 11 residues. Per germline, CDR1 LGHNA and CDR2 YNFKEQ. V dropped 2 bases and J dropped 8 bases, with 6 bases sitting between them. CDR3 DNA: TGTGCCAGCAGCCAATCAGGCGAAGCTTTCTTT. As protein: CASSQSGEAFF.

The genes are TRBV7-6 and TRBJ2-2; possibly TRBD2 for D (6 bases). Per the germline V gene, CDR1 is SGHVS and CDR2 is FNYEAQ. The CDR3 consists of 20 residues. With 5 bases removed from V and 8 bases from J, the gap between germline ends came to 33 bases. The CDR3 is CASSPGPVGTFPGILGELFF. CDR3 bases: TGTGCCAGCAGCCCAGGCCCGGTTGGGACTTTCCCCGGTATTTTGGGGGAGCTGTTTTTT.

The rearrangement uses TRBV25-1 and TRBJ1-2; 7 bases are shared with TRBD1. Germline assignment: CDR1 MGHDK and CDR2 SYGVNS. The CDR3 spans 16 residues. V gave up 4 bases and J gave up 6 bases; unmatched junction bases: 14. The CDR3 loop reads CASSGYGTAQSNGYTF. CDR3 DNA sequence: TGTGCCAGCAGTGGTTATGGGACAGCTCAGTCTAATGGCTACACCTTC.

This clone was counted a single time. The V call is TRBV13, the J call TRBJ2-2; 14 nucleotides match TRBD2. CDR1 and CDR2 (germline): PRHDT, FYEKMQ (reference sequence). V shed 5 bases and J 8 bases; nucleotides not matched to a gene: 4. This CDR3 region has 15 residues. The CDR3 bases are TGTGCCAGCAGCCCGGGACTAGCGGGAGATGGGGAGCTGTTTTTT. Its protein is CASSPGLAGDGELFF.

The V call is TRBV7-9, the J call TRBJ1-4; D is perhaps TRBD1 (6 bases). Trimming removed 2 bases at V and 8 bases at J, with 12 bases between. Germline V lookup: CDR1 SEHNR, CDR2 FQNEAQ (reference sequence). CDR3 size: 14 residues. The CDR3, as DNA: TGTGCCAGCAGCTTATCACAGGGTTGGGAAAAACTGTTTTTT. Its translation is CASSLSQGWEKLFF. Looking up the rest from reference TRBV7-9 and TRBJ1-4 gives the full variable domain: DTGVSQNPRHKITKRGQNVTFRCDPISEHNRLYWYRQTLGQGPEFLTYFQNEAQLEKSRLLSDRFSAERPKGSFSTLEIQRTEQGDSAMYLCASSLSQGWEKLFFGSGTQLSVL.

This clone was seen once. The CDR3 spells CASSQSSYNSPLHF. The CDR3 DNA follows: TGTGCCAGCAGTCAGAGCTCCTATAATTCACCCCTCCACTTT. The chain couples TRBV25-1 to TRBJ1-6; D not certain. This CDR3 comprises 14 residues. Germline V CDR1 and CDR2: MGHDK, SYGVNS. The V and J ends lost 5 bases and 0 bases respectively, with 5 bases between them. The full variable domain, its missing parts supplied by reference TRBV25-1 and TRBJ1-6, is EADIYQTPRYLVIGTGKKITLECSQTMGHDKMYWYQQDPGMELHLIHYSYGVNSTEKGDLSSESTVSRIRTEHFPLTLESARPSHTSQYLCASSQSSYNSPLHFGNGTRLTVT.

The chain links TRBV6-6 to TRBJ1-5, with D possibly matching TRBD1 (6 bases). Germline CDR1 is MNHNY and CDR2 is SVGAGI (reference sequence). The CDR3 spans 15 residues. V was cut by 2 bases and J by 3 bases, with 11 bases left in between. In DNA form, the CDR3 reads TGTGCCAGCAGTTACATGGGGGCCCCCAATCAGCCCCAGCATTTT. It specifies CASSYMGAPNQPQHF.

The chain has TRBV2 and TRBJ2-7, with 9 bases lining up with TRBD1. With V trimmed by 6 bases and J by 2 bases, 8 bases remained unmatched. The CDR3 runs 15 residues. Germline V CDR1 and CDR2: SNHLY, FYNNEI. CDR3 DNA sequence: TGTGCCAGCAGAGTACAGGGGGCTACTGCCTACGAGCAGTACTTC. Amino acid sequence: CASRVQGATAYEQYF.

The chain links TRBV2 to TRBJ2-6; a weak D match, TRBD1 (6 bases). The CDR3 has 15 amino acids. The V and J ends lost 7 bases and 1 base respectively, with 11 bases between them. Germline V CDR1 and CDR2: SNHLY, FYNNEI. CDR3 sequence (DNA): TGTGCCAGCACCGCGACAGGTTCTGGGGCCAACGTCCTGACTTTC. This encodes CASTATGSGANVLTF.

The chain uses TRBV9 and TRBJ2-3, with 10 nucleotides matching TRBD2. The ends lost 10 bases at V and 2 bases at J; junction bases unmatched: 4. The CDR3 is 13 residues long. In germline, CDR1 is SGDLS, CDR2 YYNGEE. This CDR3 reads CASGTSATDTQYF. DNA of the CDR3: TGTGCCTCCGGGACTAGCGCCACAGATACGCAGTATTTT.

The chain is built from TRBV5-4 and TRBJ1-6; D is uncertain. Germline CDR1 reads SGHNT; CDR2 reads YYREEE (reference sequence). The CDR3 has 14 residues. Trimming left V 2 bases short and J 1 base short, with 4 bases between. Written as DNA, the CDR3 is TGTGCCAGCAGCTTAGAGTCCTATAATTCACCCCTCCACTTT. Its protein product is CASSLESYNSPLHF. Filled out from reference TRBV5-4 and TRBJ1-6, the complete variable domain reads ETGVTQSPTHLIKTRGQQVTLRCSSQSGHNTVSWYQQALGQGPQFIFQYYREEENGRGNFPPRFSGLQFPNYSSELNVNALELDDSALYLCASSLESYNSPLHFGNGTRLTVT.

The chain joins TRBV7-2 to TRBJ2-7; D may be TRBD1 (6 bases). Trimming left V 3 bases short and J 2 bases short, with 11 bases between. The CDR3 covers 14 residues. CDR1 is SGHTA and CDR2 is FQGNSA in the germline V gene. As DNA, the CDR3 is TGTGCCAGCAGCTTGAACAGGGTTACCTACGAGCAGTACTTC. The encoded protein is CASSLNRVTYEQYF.

The J gene is TRBJ2-2, the V gene TRBV9; D may be TRBD1 (6 bases). Germline V CDR1 and CDR2: SGDLS, YYNGEE. The CDR3 runs 16 residues. The V and J ends lost 4 bases and 0 bases respectively, with 13 bases between them. DNA of the CDR3: TGTGCCAGCAGCCGACCGACAGGCGCGAACACCGGGGAGCTGTTTTTT. Amino acids: CASSRPTGANTGELFF.

This clone was seen a few times. The chain combines TRBV14 with TRBJ2-2, with TRBD2 identical over 10 bases. Germline loops: CDR1 SGHDN, CDR2 FVKESK. The length of the CDR3 is 20 residues. Germline trimming cut 3 bases from V and 5 bases from J; bases unmatched to any gene: 18. This CDR3 reads CASSQDHSGTSGKVTGELFF. The CDR3 region has the DNA TGTGCCAGCAGCCAGGATCATTCGGGTACTAGCGGGAAGGTTACCGGGGAGCTGTTTTTT.

This chain links TRBV19 with TRBJ1-5; TRBD1 might be the D (6 bases). Germline V gene data show CDR1 as LNHDA and CDR2 as SQIVND (reference sequence). Trimming removed 4 bases at V and 6 bases at J, with 19 bases between. The CDR3 covers 16 residues. The CDR3: CASSKNSQGWTQPQHF. Here the CDR3 DNA reads TGTGCCAGTAGTAAGAATTCACAGGGATGGACTCAGCCCCAGCATTTT.

This clone was counted once. The V call is TRBV3-1 (or the pseudogene TRBV3-2), the J call TRBJ2-7; 8 nucleotides line up with TRBD1. Trimming at V came to 2 bases and at J to 4 bases, leaving 4 bases not matched to a gene. This CDR3 comprises 14 residues. Looked up from germline, CDR1 is LGHDT and CDR2 is YNNKEL (reference sequence). In DNA form, the CDR3 reads TGTGCCAGCAGCCAACCGGGACAGGAGTACGAGCAGTACTTC. This encodes CASSQPGQEYEQYF.